The rows below give T cell receptor beta chains drawn from one sample of a study of CD8+CD57+ T cells in acquired aplastic anemia. TCRdb ran MiXCR on the reads and lists one entry per CDR3 protein. The table has a few hundred thousand distinct CDR3 sequences, under 50% seen once; the top ten hold 20%. The material sequenced was sorted CD4+, CD8+, or CD8+CD57+ T cells (not recorded which) from PBMCs. The receptors shown here come from a human donor with aplastic anemia. CDR3s include the opening cysteine and the closing phenylalanine or tryptophan. A D gene is named only where the DNA matches it firmly. The listing skips clone size in some rows; elsewhere it reads once, few, many or a size class.

j_call: TRBJ2-1
v_call: TRBV15
clone_size: -
d_call: TRBD1
cdr3_nt: TGTGCCATTAATGGACAGGGGAAAAATGAGCAGTTCTTC
cdr3_aa: CAINGQGKNEQFF

j_call: TRBJ2-3
v_call: TRBV7-2
clone_size: -
d_call: -
cdr3_nt: TGTGCCAGCAGCTTAGTCATAGACGTCGGGGATACGCAGTATTTT
cdr3_aa: CASSLVIDVGDTQYF

j_call: TRBJ1-1
v_call: TRBV5-8
clone_size: many
d_call: -
cdr3_nt: TGTGCCAGCAGCTTGGGACAGGCGGGAAGTACTGAAGCTTTCTTT
cdr3_aa: CASSLGQAGSTEAFF

j_call: TRBJ2-5
v_call: TRBV3-1
clone_size: many
d_call: TRBD1
cdr3_nt: TGTGCCAGCAGCCAAGTAGGCAGGGGGCGGGAGACCCAGTACTTC
cdr3_aa: CASSQVGRGRETQYF

j_call: TRBJ1-5
v_call: TRBV11-2
clone_size: many
d_call: TRBD1
cdr3_nt: TGTGCCAGCAGCTTGGCCGGGACAGGGGGCACCAATCAGCCCCAGCATTTT
cdr3_aa: CASSLAGTGGTNQPQHF

j_call: TRBJ1-1
v_call: TRBV9
clone_size: many
d_call: -
cdr3_nt: TGTGCCAGCAGCCCCCTCGGGCAGGGGTGGAATGAAGCTTTCTTT
cdr3_aa: CASSPLGQGWNEAFF

j_call: TRBJ2-7
v_call: TRBV20-1
clone_size: many
d_call: TRBD2
cdr3_nt: TGCAGTGCTCAGGCTAGCGGCTACAGCTCCTACGAGCAGTACTTC
cdr3_aa: CSAQASGYSSYEQYF

j_call: TRBJ2-7
v_call: TRBV7-2
clone_size: -
d_call: -
cdr3_nt: TGTGCCAGCAGCTTAAGCGTGGGGACGGGGGCCTACGAGCAGTACTTC
cdr3_aa: CASSLSVGTGAYEQYF

j_call: TRBJ1-5
v_call: TRBV24-1
clone_size: -
d_call: -
cdr3_nt: TGTGCCACCGCGGGTTTGGGCAATCAGCCCCAGCATTTT
cdr3_aa: CATAGLGNQPQHF

j_call: TRBJ2-7
v_call: TRBV20-1
clone_size: -
d_call: -
cdr3_nt: TGCAGTGCTACTAGCAGGGGCCTTCGTACCCCCTCCTACGAGCAGTACTTC
cdr3_aa: CSATSRGLRTPSYEQYF

j_call: TRBJ1-4
v_call: TRBV20-1
clone_size: many
d_call: TRBD1
cdr3_nt: TGCAGTGCTACAGGGGGAGTAGCTAATGAAAAACTGTTTTTT
cdr3_aa: CSATGGVANEKLFF

j_call: TRBJ1-6
v_call: TRBV20-1
clone_size: many
d_call: -
cdr3_nt: TGCAGTGCTAGAGAGTTACGTAGGAATTCACCCCTCCACTTT
cdr3_aa: CSARELRRNSPLHF

j_call: TRBJ2-7
v_call: TRBV10-3
clone_size: many
d_call: TRBD1
cdr3_nt: TGTGCCATCAGTGGGGTACCGGGACAGCTGGACGAGCAGTACTTC
cdr3_aa: CAISGVPGQLDEQYF

j_call: TRBJ1-5
v_call: TRBV20-1
clone_size: -
d_call: -
cdr3_nt: TGCAGTGCTAAGGGAGGGGGGGGGGGGGGGGGCAATCAGCCCCAGCATTTT
cdr3_aa: CSAKGGGGGGGNQPQHF

j_call: TRBJ2-1
v_call: TRBV7-9
clone_size: many
d_call: TRBD2
cdr3_nt: TGTGCCAGCAGCTTATGGGGAGGGGATGAGCAGTTCTTC
cdr3_aa: CASSLWGGDEQFF

j_call: TRBJ1-5
v_call: TRBV6-1
clone_size: many
d_call: -
cdr3_nt: TGTGCCAGCAGCAATCCGACGGAGCCCCAGCATTTT
cdr3_aa: CASSNPTEPQHF

j_call: TRBJ2-7
v_call: TRBV7-3
clone_size: -
d_call: -
cdr3_nt: TGTGCCAGCAGCTCCCCCTACGGGCAGTACTTC
cdr3_aa: CASSSPYGQYF

j_call: TRBJ2-2
v_call: TRBV7-2
clone_size: -
d_call: TRBD1
cdr3_nt: TGTGCCAGCAGCCTAAGAACAGGGGGAAGCACCGGGGAGCTGTTTTTT
cdr3_aa: CASSLRTGGSTGELFF

j_call: TRBJ1-6
v_call: TRBV6-1
clone_size: many
d_call: TRBD1
cdr3_nt: TGTGCCAGCGAGGGGACAGGGAATTCACCCCTCCACTTT
cdr3_aa: CASEGTGNSPLHF

j_call: TRBJ2-5
v_call: TRBV5-1
clone_size: -
d_call: -
cdr3_nt: TGCGCCAGCAGCTTGTCTCAGATCCAAGAGACCCAGTACTTC
cdr3_aa: CASSLSQIQETQYF

j_call: TRBJ2-7
v_call: TRBV19
clone_size: many
d_call: TRBD1
cdr3_nt: TGTGCCAGTAGTATGTTGTTCGGGACAGAGGTATACGAGCAGTACTTC
cdr3_aa: CASSMLFGTEVYEQYF

j_call: TRBJ1-2
v_call: TRBV20-1
clone_size: few
d_call: TRBD1
cdr3_nt: TGCAGTGCAATGACAGGGAACTATGGCTACACCTTC
cdr3_aa: CSAMTGNYGYTF

j_call: TRBJ1-1
v_call: TRBV20-1
clone_size: -
d_call: -
cdr3_nt: TGCAGTGCCAAAGCGGGGGTGAGTGGCACTGAAGCTTTCTTT
cdr3_aa: CSAKAGVSGTEAFF

j_call: TRBJ2-3
v_call: TRBV13
clone_size: few
d_call: TRBD1
cdr3_nt: TGTGCCAGCAGCTTATCATGGACAGGCCGCACAGATACGCGGTATTTT
cdr3_aa: CASSLSWTGRTDTRYF

j_call: TRBJ1-4
v_call: TRBV14
clone_size: many
d_call: -
cdr3_nt: TGTGCCAGCAGCCGCCTTAATGAAAAACTGTTTTTT
cdr3_aa: CASSRLNEKLFF

j_call: TRBJ2-1
v_call: TRBV15
clone_size: -
d_call: TRBD2
cdr3_nt: TGTGCCACCAGCAGCCGGACTAGCGGGGCCAATGAGCAGTTCTTC
cdr3_aa: CATSSRTSGANEQFF

j_call: TRBJ1-4
v_call: TRBV19
clone_size: many
d_call: -
cdr3_nt: TGTGCCAGTAGTATCTTCCACACCAATAATGAAAAACTGTTTTTT
cdr3_aa: CASSIFHTNNEKLFF

j_call: TRBJ2-2
v_call: TRBV2
clone_size: -
d_call: -
cdr3_nt: TGTGCCAGCAGTGACTCTAGGACACAGAACACCGGGGAGCTGTTTTTT
cdr3_aa: CASSDSRTQNTGELFF

j_call: TRBJ2-3
v_call: TRBV20-1
clone_size: once
d_call: TRBD2
cdr3_nt: TGCAGTGCTAGAGAGGTGGAGCGGGGGGGAGATACGCAGTATTTT
cdr3_aa: CSAREVERGGDTQYF

j_call: TRBJ2-7
v_call: TRBV5-1
clone_size: -
d_call: TRBD1
cdr3_nt: TGCGCCAGCAGCAACCGACAGGGGAGAGACGAGCAGTACTTC
cdr3_aa: CASSNRQGRDEQYF

j_call: TRBJ2-3
v_call: TRBV9
clone_size: many
d_call: TRBD2
cdr3_nt: TGTGCCAGCAGCGCCTTAGCGGGATCGACAGATACGCAGTATTTT
cdr3_aa: CASSALAGSTDTQYF

j_call: TRBJ1-1
v_call: TRBV3-1
clone_size: many
d_call: -
cdr3_nt: TGTGCCAGCAGCCAGGAGGTGAACACTGAAGCTTTCTTT
cdr3_aa: CASSQEVNTEAFF

j_call: TRBJ1-5
v_call: TRBV20-1
clone_size: -
d_call: -
cdr3_nt: TGCAGCGCCGGGTCTGACTCCAGACAGCCCCAGCATTTT
cdr3_aa: CSAGSDSRQPQHF

j_call: TRBJ2-7
v_call: TRBV7-2
clone_size: -
d_call: -
cdr3_nt: TGTGCCAGCAGCCCCAGGACAAAGGGAAGGCAGTACTTC
cdr3_aa: CASSPRTKGRQYF

j_call: TRBJ1-6
v_call: TRBV6-5
clone_size: few
d_call: TRBD1
cdr3_nt: TGTGCCACTCCCACAGGGGAGAGCTTTTCACCCCTCCACTTT
cdr3_aa: CATPTGESFSPLHF

j_call: TRBJ1-6
v_call: TRBV25-1
clone_size: once
d_call: -
cdr3_nt: TGTGCCAGCAGTGAATCGACAGGATGGTCCTATAATTCACCCCTCCACTTT
cdr3_aa: CASSESTGWSYNSPLHF

j_call: TRBJ1-2
v_call: TRBV15
clone_size: many
d_call: TRBD1
cdr3_nt: TGTGCCACCAGCAGGCGACAGGGGTATGGCTACACCTTC
cdr3_aa: CATSRRQGYGYTF

j_call: TRBJ1-5
v_call: TRBV20-1
clone_size: once
d_call: -
cdr3_nt: TGCAGTGCTAGAGTAACAGGTCTAGCTTATAGCAATCAGCCCCAGCATTTT
cdr3_aa: CSARVTGLAYSNQPQHF

j_call: TRBJ1-1
v_call: TRBV20-1
clone_size: -
d_call: -
cdr3_nt: TGCAGTGCTAATTTGAGGGTTTCTGAAGCTTTCTTT
cdr3_aa: CSANLRVSEAFF

j_call: TRBJ2-2
v_call: TRBV15
clone_size: -
d_call: -
cdr3_nt: TGTGCCACCAGCAGAGCGGGGGTCACCGGGGAGCTGTTTTTT
cdr3_aa: CATSRAGVTGELFF

j_call: TRBJ2-3
v_call: TRBV19
clone_size: many
d_call: TRBD2
cdr3_nt: TGTGCCAGTAGTATGGGGGGGGAGTTTACGCAGTATTTT
cdr3_aa: CASSMGGEFTQYF

j_call: TRBJ2-2
v_call: TRBV6-6
clone_size: few
d_call: TRBD2
cdr3_nt: TGTGCCAGCAGTTATAATAGCGGGAGATACACCGGGGAGCTGTTTTTT
cdr3_aa: CASSYNSGRYTGELFF

j_call: TRBJ1-5
v_call: TRBV19
clone_size: few
d_call: -
cdr3_nt: TGTGCCAGTAGTGCGGGACGCAATCAGCCCCAGCATTTT
cdr3_aa: CASSAGRNQPQHF

j_call: TRBJ1-5
v_call: TRBV6-1
clone_size: many
d_call: -
cdr3_nt: TGTGCCAGCAGTGAGGTGGCGGGTATGAAGTCCAGCCAGCCCCAGCATTTT
cdr3_aa: CASSEVAGMKSSQPQHF

j_call: TRBJ2-3
v_call: TRBV20-1
clone_size: -
d_call: -
cdr3_nt: TGCAGTGCCCGAACTAGCACAGATACGCAGTATTTT
cdr3_aa: CSARTSTDTQYF

j_call: TRBJ1-1
v_call: TRBV12-3/TRBV12-4
clone_size: -
d_call: -
cdr3_nt: TGTGCCAGCAGCTTAGGGGAAGCTGAAGCTTTCTTT
cdr3_aa: CASSLGEAEAFF

j_call: TRBJ2-3
v_call: TRBV5-1
clone_size: medium-sized
d_call: -
cdr3_nt: TGCGCCAGCAGCACAGGGCCGTCAGATACGCAGTATTTT
cdr3_aa: CASSTGPSDTQYF

j_call: TRBJ2-3
v_call: TRBV20-1
clone_size: -
d_call: -
cdr3_nt: TGCAGTGTCGGGTTGACAGATACGCAGTATTTT
cdr3_aa: CSVGLTDTQYF

j_call: TRBJ1-1
v_call: TRBV7-9
clone_size: -
d_call: -
cdr3_nt: TGTGCCAGCAGCTTCGACTCTAACACTGAAGCTTTCTTT
cdr3_aa: CASSFDSNTEAFF

j_call: TRBJ1-2
v_call: TRBV11-2
clone_size: -
d_call: -
cdr3_nt: TGTGCCAGCGGGGGAGGGAATGGCTACACCTTC
cdr3_aa: CASGGGNGYTF